This TCR beta chain was recovered during a study of cytomegalovirus exposure and HLA in healthy donors. Overall study findings and caveats: Immune exposure data for these donors was limited to CMV serostatus.

The PCR was carried out with 60 Vbeta primers and 13 Jbeta primers. Measured with immunoSEQ multiplex PCR; TCRdb has only the in-frame clones, and not every one. The table records 130,000 to 150,000 clones, 80% of them present only once. With V trimmed by 6 bases and J by 5 bases, 10 bases remained unmatched. The CDR3 has 15 amino acids. Germline V lookup: CDR1 SEHNR, CDR2 FQNEAQ (reference sequence). In the case of this clone: What it recognizes is unknown.

This sequence joins TRBV7-9 and TRBJ2-1, with 7 bases lining up with TRBD1. Sequencing was done on a sample of PBMCs. The source of this sequence is a middle-aged man in good health and CMV-seropositive. CDR3 in amino acids: CASRLTGVRDNEQFF. The CDR3 coding sequence is TGTGCCAGCAGACTAACAGGGGTTCGGGACAATGAGCAGTTCTTC.